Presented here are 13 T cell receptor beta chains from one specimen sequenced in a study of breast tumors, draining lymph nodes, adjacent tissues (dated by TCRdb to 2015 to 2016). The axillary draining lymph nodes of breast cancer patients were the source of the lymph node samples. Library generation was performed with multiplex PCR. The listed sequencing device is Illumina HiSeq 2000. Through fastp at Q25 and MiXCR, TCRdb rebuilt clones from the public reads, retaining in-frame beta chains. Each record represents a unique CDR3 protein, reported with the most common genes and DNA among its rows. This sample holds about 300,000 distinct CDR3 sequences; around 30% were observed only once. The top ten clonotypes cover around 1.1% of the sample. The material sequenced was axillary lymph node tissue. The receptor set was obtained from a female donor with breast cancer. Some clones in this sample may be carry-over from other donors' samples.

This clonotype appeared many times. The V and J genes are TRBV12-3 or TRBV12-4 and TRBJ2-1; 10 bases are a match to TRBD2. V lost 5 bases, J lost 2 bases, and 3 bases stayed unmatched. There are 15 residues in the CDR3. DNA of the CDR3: TGTGCCAGCAGTAGGACTAGCGGAGCCTACAATGAGCAGTTCTTC. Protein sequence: CASSRTSGAYNEQFF.

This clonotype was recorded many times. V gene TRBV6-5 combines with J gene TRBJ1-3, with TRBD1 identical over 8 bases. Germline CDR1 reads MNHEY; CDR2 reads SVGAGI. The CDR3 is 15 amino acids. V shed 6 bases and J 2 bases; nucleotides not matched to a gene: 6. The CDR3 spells CASSQDRVAGNTIYF. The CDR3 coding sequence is TGTGCCAGCAGCCAGGACAGGGTGGCTGGAAACACCATATATTTT.

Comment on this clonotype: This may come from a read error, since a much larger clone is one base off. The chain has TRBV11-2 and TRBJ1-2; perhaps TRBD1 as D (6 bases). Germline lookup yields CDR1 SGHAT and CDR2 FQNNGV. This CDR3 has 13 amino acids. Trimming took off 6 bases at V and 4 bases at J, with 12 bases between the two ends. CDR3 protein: CASSPGGLYGYTF. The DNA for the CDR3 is TGTGCCAGCAGTCCCGGGGGGCTCTATGGCTACACCTTC.

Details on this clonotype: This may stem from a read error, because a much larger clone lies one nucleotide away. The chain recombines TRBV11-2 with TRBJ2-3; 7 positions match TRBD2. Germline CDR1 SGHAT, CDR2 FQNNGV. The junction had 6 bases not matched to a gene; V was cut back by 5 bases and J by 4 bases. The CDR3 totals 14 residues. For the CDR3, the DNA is TGTGCCAGCAGCCCCAGACTAGCCTCAGATACGCAGTATTTT. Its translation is CASSPRLASDTQYF. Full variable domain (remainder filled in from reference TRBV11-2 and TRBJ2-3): EAGVAQSPRYKIIEKRQSVAFWCNPISGHATLYWYQQILGQGPKLLIQFQNNGVVDDSQLPKDRFSAERLKGVDSTLKIQPAKLEDSAVYLCASSPRLASDTQYFGPGTRLTVL.

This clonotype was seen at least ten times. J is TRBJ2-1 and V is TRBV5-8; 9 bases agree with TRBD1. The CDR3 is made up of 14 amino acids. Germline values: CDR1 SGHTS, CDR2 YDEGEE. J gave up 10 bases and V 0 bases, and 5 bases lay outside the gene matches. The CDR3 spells CASSLVGQGREQFF. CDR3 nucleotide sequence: TGTGCCAGCAGCTTGGTGGGACAGGGCAGGGAGCAGTTCTTC.

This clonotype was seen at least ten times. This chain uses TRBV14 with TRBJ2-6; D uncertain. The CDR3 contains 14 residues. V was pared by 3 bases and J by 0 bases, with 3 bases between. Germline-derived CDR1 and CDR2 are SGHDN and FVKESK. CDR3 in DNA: TGTGCCAGCAGCCACAGCTCTGGGGCCAACGTCCTGACTTTC. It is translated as CASSHSSGANVLTF.

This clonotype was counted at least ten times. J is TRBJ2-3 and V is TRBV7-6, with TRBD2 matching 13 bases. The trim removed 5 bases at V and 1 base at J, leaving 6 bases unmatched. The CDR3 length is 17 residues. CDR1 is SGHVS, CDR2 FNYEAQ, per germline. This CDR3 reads CASSAGTSGIGTDTQYF. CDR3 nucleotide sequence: TGTGCCAGCAGCGCCGGGACTAGCGGGATCGGCACAGATACGCAGTATTTT. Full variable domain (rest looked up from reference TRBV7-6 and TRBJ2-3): GAGVSQSPRYKVTKRGQDVALRCDPISGHVSLYWYRQALGQGPEFLTYFNYEAQQDKSGLPNDRFSAERPEGSISTLTIQRTEQRDSAMYRCASSAGTSGIGTDTQYFGPGTRLTVL.

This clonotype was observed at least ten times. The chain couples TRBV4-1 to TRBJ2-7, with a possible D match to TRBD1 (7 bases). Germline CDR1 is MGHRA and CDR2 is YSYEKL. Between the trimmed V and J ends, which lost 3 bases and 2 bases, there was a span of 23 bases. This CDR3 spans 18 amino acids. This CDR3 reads CASSQRGTVRGGTYEQYF. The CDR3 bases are TGCGCCAGCAGCCAGAGGGGGACAGTGAGGGGAGGAACCTACGAGCAGTACTTC.

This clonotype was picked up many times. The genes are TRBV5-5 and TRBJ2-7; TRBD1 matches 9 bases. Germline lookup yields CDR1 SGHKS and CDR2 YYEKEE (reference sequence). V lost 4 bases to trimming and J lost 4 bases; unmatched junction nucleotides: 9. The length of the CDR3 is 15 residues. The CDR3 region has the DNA TGTGCCAGCAGCAAACCACAGGGGGCCGGGTACGAGCAGTACTTC. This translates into CASSKPQGAGYEQYF.

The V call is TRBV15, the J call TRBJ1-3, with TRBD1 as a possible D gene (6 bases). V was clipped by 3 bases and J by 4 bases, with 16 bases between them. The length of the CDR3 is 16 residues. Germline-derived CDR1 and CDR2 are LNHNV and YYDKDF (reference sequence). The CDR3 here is CATSSSEGGFGNTIYF. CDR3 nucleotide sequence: TGTGCCACCAGCAGTTCCGAAGGGGGTTTCGGAAACACCATATATTTT.

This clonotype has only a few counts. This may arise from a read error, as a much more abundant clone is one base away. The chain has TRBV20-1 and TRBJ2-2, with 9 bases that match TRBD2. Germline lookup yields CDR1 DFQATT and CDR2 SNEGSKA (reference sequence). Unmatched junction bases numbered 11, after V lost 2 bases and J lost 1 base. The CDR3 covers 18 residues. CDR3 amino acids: CSARSRLAGTLNTGELFF. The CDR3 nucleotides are TGCAGTGCTAGAAGCCGGCTAGCGGGAACCTTGAACACCGGGGAGCTGTTTTTT.

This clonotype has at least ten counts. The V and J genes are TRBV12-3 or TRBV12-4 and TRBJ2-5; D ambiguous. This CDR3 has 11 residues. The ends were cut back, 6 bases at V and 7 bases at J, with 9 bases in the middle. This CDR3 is CASRQLGTQYF. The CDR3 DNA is TGTGCCAGCAGACAGTTAGGGACCCAGTACTTC.

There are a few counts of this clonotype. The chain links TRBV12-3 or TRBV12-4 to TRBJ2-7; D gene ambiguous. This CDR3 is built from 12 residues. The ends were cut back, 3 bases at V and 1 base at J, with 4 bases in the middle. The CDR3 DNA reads TGTGCCAGCAGTTTCCGGTCCTACGAGCAGTACTTC. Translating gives CASSFRSYEQYF.